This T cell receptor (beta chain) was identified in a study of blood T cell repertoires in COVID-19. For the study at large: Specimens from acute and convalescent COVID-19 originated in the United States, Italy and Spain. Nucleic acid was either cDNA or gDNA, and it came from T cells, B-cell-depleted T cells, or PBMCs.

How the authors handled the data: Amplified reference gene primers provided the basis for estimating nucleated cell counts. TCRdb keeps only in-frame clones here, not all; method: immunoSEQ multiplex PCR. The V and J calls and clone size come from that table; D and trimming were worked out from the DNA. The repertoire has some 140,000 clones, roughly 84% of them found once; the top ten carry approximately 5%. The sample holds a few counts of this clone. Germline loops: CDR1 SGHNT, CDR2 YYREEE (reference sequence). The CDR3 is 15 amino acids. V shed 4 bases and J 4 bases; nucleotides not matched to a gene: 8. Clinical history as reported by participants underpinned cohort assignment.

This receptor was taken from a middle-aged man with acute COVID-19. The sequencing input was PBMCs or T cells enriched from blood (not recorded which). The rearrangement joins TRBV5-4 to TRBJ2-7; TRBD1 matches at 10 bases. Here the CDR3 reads CASSPGTGDFYEQYF. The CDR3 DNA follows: TGTGCCAGCAGCCCTGGGACAGGGGATTTTTACGAGCAGTACTTC.